The next 4 T cell receptor beta chains were all read from a single sample in a study of T-cell reconstitution after alpha-beta-depleted transplantation in children. Construction of the TCRbeta library involved unique molecular identifiers. TCRdb re-derived calls from the PCR reads in MiXCR, one entry per CDR3 protein. The data contain 120,000 to 150,000 distinct CDR3 sequences, about 8.8% of them singletons. The input for sequencing was PBMCs, mostly from graft donor cells, taken 180 days after TCRalphabeta/CD19-depleted stem cell transplant. These receptors originate from a female patient aged 2-9 years who had a stem cell transplant for congenital amegakaryocytic thrombocytopenia, so the T cells may come from the graft donor.

Of note for this clonotype: A junction boundary mismatches the germline segment, possibly from a read error. The genes are TRBV7-2 and TRBJ2-7; 7 bases align to TRBD2. The length of the CDR3 is 14 residues. Germline CDR1 SGHTA, CDR2 FQGNSA. CDR3 region: CASSLAALSYEQYF. CDR3 in DNA: TGTGCCAGCAGCCTAGCGGCACTATCCTACGAGCAGTACTTC. Complete variable domain (other parts from reference TRBV7-2 and TRBJ2-7): GAGVSQSPSNKVTEKGKDVELRCDPISGHTALYWYRQSLGQGLEFLIYFQGNSAPDKSGLPSDRFSAERTGGSVSTLTIQRTQQEDSAVYLCASSLAALSYEQYFGPGTRLTVT.

The rearrangement uses TRBV4-1 and TRBJ2-2; no firm D call. Trimming shortened V by 3 bases and J by 7 bases, and 21 bases separated the two germline ends. Germline CDR1 MGHRA, CDR2 YSYEKL. The CDR3 contains 17 residues. The chain's CDR3 is CASSHFRNEADHGELFF. The DNA of the CDR3 is TGCGCCAGCAGCCATTTCCGGAATGAGGCGGACCACGGGGAGCTGTTTTTT.

This clonotype was seen at least ten times. The chain joins TRBV20-1 to TRBJ1-2; TRBD1 might be the D (5 bases). Between the trimmed V and J ends, which lost 5 bases and 1 base, there was a span of 11 bases. CDR3 size: 13 residues. Germline CDR1 and CDR2: DFQATT and SNEGSKA (reference sequence). CDR3 protein: CSAEGPFNYGYTF. The CDR3 DNA is TGCAGTGCTGAGGGGCCCTTTAACTATGGCTACACCTTC.

In its sample, this clonotype was seen a few times. The chain recombines TRBV7-8 with TRBJ2-3; 7 nucleotides align to TRBD1. The CDR3 covers 20 residues. Trimming cost V 4 bases and J 0 bases; bases outside gene matches: 19. Germline lookup yields CDR1 SGHVS and CDR2 FQNEAQ. The CDR3 DNA reads as TGTGCCAGCAGCTCACAACACCCCTACAGGGGTCGAACTAGCACAGATACGCAGTATTTT. It specifies CASSSQHPYRGRTSTDTQYF.